These 3 T cell receptor beta chains originate from one sample sequenced in a study of human T cells and chemical hapten exposure. TCRdb independently ran MiXCR on the RACE reads; one entry per CDR3 protein. The data show 280,000 or so distinct CDR3 sequences, around 7.7% seen once. Time point reported: pre-sensitization, week 0. Treatment here: therapeutic diphenylcyclopropenone sensitization with weekly scalp DPC. The sample consisted of whole blood, taken in connection with sensitization to the hapten diphenylcyclopropenone (DPC). The receptors originated from a man between 18 and 29 years old with alopecia areata. Some clones in this sample may be carry-over from other donors' samples.

This clonotype was seen more than once but under ten times. The chain combines TRBV19 with TRBJ2-7, with 9 bases lining up with TRBD1. Germline CDR1 is LNHDA and CDR2 is SQIVND (reference sequence). V lost 6 bases, J lost 3 bases, and 18 bases stayed unmatched. The CDR3 consists of 18 residues. This chain's CDR3 is CASSISYFGGQGSYEQYF. The DNA for the CDR3 is TGTGCCAGTAGCATTAGTTATTTCGGAGGACAGGGGAGCTACGAGCAGTACTTC.

For the CDR3, the DNA is TGTGCCAGCAGGGGACACCCGGCGGAGACCCAGTACTTC. It is translated as CASRGHPAETQYF. V and J are TRBV28 and TRBJ2-5; TRBD1 might be the D (6 bases). The CDR3 length is 13 residues. Germline CDR1 and CDR2: MDHEN and SYDVKM. The ends were cut back, 6 bases at V and 5 bases at J, with 13 bases in the middle.

This clonotype was recorded a few times. The rearrangement joins TRBV7-6 to TRBJ1-1; D gene uncertain. The CDR3 runs 15 residues. V dropped 2 bases and J dropped 4 bases, with 14 bases sitting between them. CDR1 SGHVS and CDR2 FNYEAQ come from the germline V gene. This chain's CDR3 is CASSLSPQRGTEAFF. The CDR3, as DNA: TGTGCCAGCAGCTTAAGCCCGCAGCGGGGCACTGAAGCTTTCTTT.